Below, one T cell receptor (beta chain) is given with its context. The target antigen is unknown. Germline CDR1 SQVTM, CDR2 ANQGSEA. The V segment lost 8 bases and the J segment 2 bases; nucleotides outside the gene matches: 10. The CDR3 loop spans 14 amino acids. The data stem from a study of OX40 agonist ivuxolimab in advanced cancers. On the study more broadly: Ivuxolimab, an antibody that agonizes OX40 (CD134), was administered to the patients. Dose-escalation patients suffered from hepatocellular carcinoma, melanoma, renal cell or head and neck cancer.

Study-wide results and limits: CD4+ and CD8+ T cells in blood underwent clonal expansion by week 6 at 0.1 to 3.0 mg/kg.

Repertoires were generated with immunoSEQ multiplex PCR, while TCRdb's copy carries only in-frame clones and drops some. Here the sample spans 60,000 to 95,000 clones, about 88% being singletons. This receptor was obtained from an adult with an advanced solid tumor such as melanoma, head and neck, liver or kidney cancer. Material: CD4+ or CD8+ T cells sorted from blood, obtained in a trial of the OX40 agonist ivuxolimab. V is TRBV29-1 and J is TRBJ1-1, with 8 bases identical to TRBD1. CDR3 residues: CSTRQGPSNTEAFF. The CDR3 DNA reads as TGCAGCACAAGACAGGGGCCATCAAACACTGAAGCTTTCTTT.